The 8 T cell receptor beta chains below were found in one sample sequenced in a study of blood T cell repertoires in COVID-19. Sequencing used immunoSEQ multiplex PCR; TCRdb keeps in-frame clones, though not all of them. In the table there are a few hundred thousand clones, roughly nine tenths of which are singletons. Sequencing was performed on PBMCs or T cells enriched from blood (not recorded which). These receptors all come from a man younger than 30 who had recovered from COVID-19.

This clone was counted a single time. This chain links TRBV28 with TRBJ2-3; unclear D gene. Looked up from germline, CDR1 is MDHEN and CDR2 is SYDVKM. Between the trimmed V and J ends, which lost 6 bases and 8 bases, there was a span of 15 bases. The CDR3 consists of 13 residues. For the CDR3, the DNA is TGTGCCAGCAGCCGACTTGTCAGAGCTACGCAGTATTTT. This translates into CASSRLVRATQYF.

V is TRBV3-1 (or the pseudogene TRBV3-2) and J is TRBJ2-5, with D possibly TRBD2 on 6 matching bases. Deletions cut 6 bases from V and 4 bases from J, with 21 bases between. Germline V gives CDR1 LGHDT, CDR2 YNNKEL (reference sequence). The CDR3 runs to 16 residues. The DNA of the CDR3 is TGTGCCAGCAGTCTAAGGGGATCGGGGCGGGGAGAGACCCAGTACTTC. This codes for CASSLRGSGRGETQYF.

The CDR3 reads CSASDRANTEAFF. As DNA, the CDR3 is TGCAGCGCCTCGGACAGGGCCAACACTGAAGCTTTCTTT. The J gene is TRBJ1-1, the V gene TRBV29-1, with TRBD1 matching over 8 bases. V was clipped by 7 bases and J by 2 bases; unmatched bases: 6. The CDR3 loop spans 13 amino acids. The germline V gene has CDR1 SQVTM and CDR2 ANQGSEA.

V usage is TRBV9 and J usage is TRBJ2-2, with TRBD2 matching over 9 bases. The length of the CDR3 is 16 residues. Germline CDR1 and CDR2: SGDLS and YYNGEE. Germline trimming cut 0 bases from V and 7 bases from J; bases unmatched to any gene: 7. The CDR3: CASSVGGGGAVGELFF. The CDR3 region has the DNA TGTGCCAGCAGCGTAGGCGGCGGGGGGGCCGTCGGGGAGCTGTTTTTT.

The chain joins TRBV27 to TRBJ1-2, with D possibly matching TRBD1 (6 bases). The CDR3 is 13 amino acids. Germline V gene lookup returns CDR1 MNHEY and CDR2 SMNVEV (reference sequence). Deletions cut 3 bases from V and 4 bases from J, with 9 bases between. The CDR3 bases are TGTGCCAGCAGTTTCGGACAGCTCTATGGCTACACCTTC. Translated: CASSFGQLYGYTF.

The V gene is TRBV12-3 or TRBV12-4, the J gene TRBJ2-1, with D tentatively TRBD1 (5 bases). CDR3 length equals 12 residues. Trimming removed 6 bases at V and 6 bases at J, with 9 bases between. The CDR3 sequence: CASSPRVNEQFF. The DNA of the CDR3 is TGTGCCAGCAGCCCCAGGGTCAATGAGCAGTTCTTC.

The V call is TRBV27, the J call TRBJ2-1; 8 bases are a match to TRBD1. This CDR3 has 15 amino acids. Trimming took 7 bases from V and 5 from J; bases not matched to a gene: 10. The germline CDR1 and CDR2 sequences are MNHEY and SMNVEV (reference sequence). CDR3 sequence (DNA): TGTGCCAGCACCCCCGGGACAGGCCCCAACAATGAGCAGTTCTTC. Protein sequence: CASTPGTGPNNEQFF.

CDR3 sequence (DNA): TGTGCCAGCAGCCTCCTCGGGACAGGCCCGTACGAGCAGTACTTC. This translates into CASSLLGTGPYEQYF. The chain employs TRBV7-2 and TRBJ2-7; TRBD1 matches at 8 bases. V shed 5 bases, J shed 4 bases, and the junction held 10 bases outside the gene matches. Per the germline V gene, CDR1 is SGHTA and CDR2 is FQGNSA. This CDR3 has 15 amino acids.